This T cell receptor (beta chain) was recovered during a study of vaccination and CD4 T cells after COVID-19. Study-level information: A positive SARS-CoV-2 nasal swab PCR result was recorded for each convalescent patient; roughly ten were mild and one severe. Study outcomes and limitations: In convalescent patients, 304 of 307 vaccine-specific clones were spike mono-reactive.

Once obtained from cultured CD4+ T cells, the DNA was sequenced using the Oncomine TCR Beta short-read assay. Genomic DNA was isolated from CD4+ T cells that had been cultured. TCRdb passed the PCR reads through MiXCR, listing each CDR3 protein once. The sample records over 10,000 distinct CDR3 sequences, around 58% being singletons. CDR1 SGHTA and CDR2 FQGNSA come from the germline V gene. This CDR3 region has 11 residues. Losses at the gene ends were 8 bases for V and 6 bases for J; bases not matched to a gene: 2. Regarding treatment: roughly nine-day PBMC culture with coronavirus spike peptide pools or control peptides (ViraFEST assay). Dates of PCR positivity, March to December 2020, preceded the US Alpha, Beta and Delta variants. Concerning this clonotype: Its specificity is not known.

The chain employs TRBV7-2 and TRBJ2-3, with 7 bases lining up with TRBD2. The sample taken for sequencing was CD4+ T cells from blood, cultured in vitro. The sequence came from a human donor who had recovered from COVID-19. CDR3 amino acids: CASQGGDTQYF. The CDR3 bases are TGTGCCAGCCAGGGAGGGGATACGCAGTATTTT.